Sequencing of this T cell receptor (beta chain) was carried out in a study of T cells in Graves' hyperthyroidism and ophthalmopathy. Study-level findings and limits: Most thyroid clonotypes with frequency above 0.001 were detected in blood. From stable hyperthyroidism, ophthalmopathy was separated by a 13 V-J model.

The TCR beta CDR3 regions underwent amplification using RNA transcripts as the source. First-round RT-PCR with HTBI primers amplified the TCR CDR3 region. One entry per CDR3 protein results from TCRdb running MiXCR on the multiplex PCR reads. The data show about 590,000 distinct CDR3 sequences, with 15% to 18% seen just once and under 8% held by the top ten. Orbital computed tomography, thyroid ultrasound, serum thyroxine and TRAb, and clinical symptoms together informed the diagnoses. For this clonotype: Antigen unknown. A much larger clone sits a single nucleotide away, making a read error possible.

The sequenced sample was blood. The receptor's source is a woman in her thirties with Graves' hyperthyroidism.

This chain's CDR3 is CASDEGTEAFF. In DNA, the CDR3 is TGTGCCAGCGACGAGGGAACTGAAGCTTTCTTT. The chain has TRBV18 and TRBJ1-1, with D unclear. Germline values: CDR1 KGHSH, CDR2 LQKENI. The CDR3 extends over 11 amino acids. The V and J ends lost 8 bases and 5 bases respectively, with 9 bases between them.